This is a list of T cell receptor beta chains from one sample in a study of T cell responses to AZD1222 COVID-19 vaccine. Repertoires were generated with immunoSEQ multiplex PCR, while TCRdb's copy carries only in-frame clones and drops some. The sample lists 95,000 to 150,000 clones, approximately 90% seen once, with around 15% in the top ten. The source was peripheral blood, collected on day 0 of AZD1222 vaccination. The receptors were gathered from an adult in good health. The CDR3 runs from the conserved cysteine through the conserved F or W. Fields, in order: J gene, clone size, V gene, D gene, CDR3 protein, CDR3 DNA. A D gene is named only where the DNA matches it firmly. Size is omitted from some rows. Given values are once, few, many or a class for expanded clones.

TRBJ2-7 NA TRBV5-1 NA CASSLVPGGDYEQYF TGCGCCAGCAGCTTGGTACCAGGGGGGGACTACGAGCAGTACTTC
TRBJ1-5 NA TRBV7-6 NA CASSLVGGVGQPQHF TGTGCCAGCAGCTTAGTGGGTGGTGTCGGTCAGCCCCAGCATTTT
TRBJ2-5 NA TRBV19 TRBD1 CASTPTGDWGQETQYF TGTGCCAGTACCCCAACAGGGGATTGGGGCCAAGAGACCCAGTACTTC
TRBJ2-2 NA TRBV3-1/TRBV3-2 TRBD2 CASSQVLAGEAGELFF TGTGCCAGCAGCCAAGTGCTAGCGGGAGAAGCCGGGGAGCTGTTTTTT
TRBJ1-5 many TRBV5-5 NA CASSLVGQPQHF TGTGCCAGCAGCTTGGTGGGGCAGCCCCAGCATTTT
TRBJ2-7 once TRBV7-2 TRBD2 CASSLTPGLAGVGEQYF TGTGCCAGCAGCTTAACTCCGGGACTAGCGGGAGTGGGCGAGCAGTACTTC
TRBJ1-2 NA TRBV9 NA CASSVGGRQDGYTF TGTGCCAGCAGCGTGGGGGGCAGACAGGATGGCTACACCTTC
TRBJ1-1 NA TRBV15 NA CATSRDLNPMNTEAFF TGTGCCACCAGCAGAGATCTGAACCCCATGAACACTGAAGCTTTCTTT
TRBJ1-2 NA TRBV4-1 NA CASSQDPAVTGNYGYTF TGCGCCAGCAGCCAAGACCCCGCGGTTACAGGGAACTATGGCTACACCTTC
TRBJ2-1 NA TRBV12-3/TRBV12-4 NA CASRGTAGDEQFF TGTGCCAGCAGGGGGACAGCGGGCGATGAGCAGTTCTTC
TRBJ1-1 NA TRBV3-1/TRBV3-2 NA CASSQDIGGAEAFF TGTGCCAGCAGCCAAGATATAGGAGGGGCTGAAGCTTTCTTT
TRBJ2-1 NA TRBV10-3 TRBD2 CAISDLRGNSYNEQFF TGTGCCATCAGTGATTTGCGGGGGAACTCCTACAATGAGCAGTTCTTC
TRBJ2-7 few TRBV5-4 NA CASSLVPASYEQYF TGTGCCAGCAGCTTGGTTCCGGCCTCCTACGAGCAGTACTTC
TRBJ1-2 NA TRBV11-2 TRBD1 CASSLDRDSGYTF TGTGCCAGCAGCCTAGACAGGGATAGCGGCTACACCTTC
TRBJ2-5 NA TRBV5-5 NA CASSLHFSQGIETQYF TGTGCCAGCAGCTTGCATTTTTCCCAAGGGATCGAGACCCAGTACTTC